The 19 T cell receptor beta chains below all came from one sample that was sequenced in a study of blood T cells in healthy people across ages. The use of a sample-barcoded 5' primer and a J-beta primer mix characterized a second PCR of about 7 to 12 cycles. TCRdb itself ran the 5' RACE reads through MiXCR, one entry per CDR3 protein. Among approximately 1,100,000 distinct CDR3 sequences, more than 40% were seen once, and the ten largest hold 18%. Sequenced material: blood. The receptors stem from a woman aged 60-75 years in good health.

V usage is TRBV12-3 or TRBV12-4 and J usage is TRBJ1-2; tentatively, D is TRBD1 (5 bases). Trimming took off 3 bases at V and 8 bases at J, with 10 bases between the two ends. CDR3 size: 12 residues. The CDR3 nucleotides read TGTGCCAGCAGTTTGCAGGGCGAGGGCTACACCTTC. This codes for CASSLQGEGYTF.

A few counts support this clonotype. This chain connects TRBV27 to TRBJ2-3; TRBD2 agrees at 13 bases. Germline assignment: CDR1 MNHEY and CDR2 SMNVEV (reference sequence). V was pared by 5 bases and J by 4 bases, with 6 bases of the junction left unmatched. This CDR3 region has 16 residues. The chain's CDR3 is CASSPRTSGSSDTQYF. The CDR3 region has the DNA TGTGCCAGCAGTCCGCGGACTAGCGGGAGCTCAGATACGCAGTATTTT.

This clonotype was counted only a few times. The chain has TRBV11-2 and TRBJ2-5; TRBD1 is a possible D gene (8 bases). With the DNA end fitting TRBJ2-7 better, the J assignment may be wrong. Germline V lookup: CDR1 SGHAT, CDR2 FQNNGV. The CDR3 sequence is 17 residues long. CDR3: CASSYNTGGVRYYEQYF. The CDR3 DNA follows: TGTGCCAGCAGCTATAACACAGGGGGGGTTCGCTACTACGAGCAGTACTTC.

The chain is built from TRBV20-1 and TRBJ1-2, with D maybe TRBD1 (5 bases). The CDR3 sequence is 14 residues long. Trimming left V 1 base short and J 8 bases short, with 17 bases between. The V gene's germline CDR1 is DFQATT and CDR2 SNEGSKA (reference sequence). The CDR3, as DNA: TGCAGTGCTAGAGTAGCCGGGGGTCGAAGGGGCTACACCTTC. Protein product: CSARVAGGRRGYTF.

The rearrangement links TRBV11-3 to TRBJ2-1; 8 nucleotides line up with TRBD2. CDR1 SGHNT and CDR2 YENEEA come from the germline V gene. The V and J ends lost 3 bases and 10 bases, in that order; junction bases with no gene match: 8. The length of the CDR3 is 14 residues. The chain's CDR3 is CASSFGRADGEQFF. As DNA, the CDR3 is TGTGCCAGCAGCTTCGGGAGGGCCGATGGGGAGCAGTTCTTC.

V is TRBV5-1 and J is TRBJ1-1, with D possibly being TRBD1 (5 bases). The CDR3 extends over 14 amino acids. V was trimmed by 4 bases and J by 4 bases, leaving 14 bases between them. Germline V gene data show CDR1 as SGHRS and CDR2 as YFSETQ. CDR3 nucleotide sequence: TGCGCCAGCAGCGTTGGGGGGGACGGCACTGAAGCTTTCTTT. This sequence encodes CASSVGGDGTEAFF.

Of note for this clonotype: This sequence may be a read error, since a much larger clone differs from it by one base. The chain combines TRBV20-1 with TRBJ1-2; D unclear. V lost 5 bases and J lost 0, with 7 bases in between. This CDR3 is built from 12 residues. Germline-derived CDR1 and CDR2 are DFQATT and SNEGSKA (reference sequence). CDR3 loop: CSALGANYGYTF. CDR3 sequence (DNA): TGCAGTGCTCTCGGCGCTAACTATGGCTACACCTTC.

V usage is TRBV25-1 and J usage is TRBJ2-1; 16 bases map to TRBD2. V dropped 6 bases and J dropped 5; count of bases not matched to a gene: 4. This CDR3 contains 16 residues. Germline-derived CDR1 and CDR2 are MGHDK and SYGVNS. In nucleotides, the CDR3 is TGTGCCAGCAGAGGGACTAGCGGGAGGGGCCACAATGAGCAGTTCTTC. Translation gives CASRGTSGRGHNEQFF.

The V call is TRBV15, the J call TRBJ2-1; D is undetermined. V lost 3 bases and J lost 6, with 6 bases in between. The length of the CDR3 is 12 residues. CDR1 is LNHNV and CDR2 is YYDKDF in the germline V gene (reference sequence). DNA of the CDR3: TGTGCCACCAGCAGCGACTTCAATGAGCAGTTCTTC. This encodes CATSSDFNEQFF.

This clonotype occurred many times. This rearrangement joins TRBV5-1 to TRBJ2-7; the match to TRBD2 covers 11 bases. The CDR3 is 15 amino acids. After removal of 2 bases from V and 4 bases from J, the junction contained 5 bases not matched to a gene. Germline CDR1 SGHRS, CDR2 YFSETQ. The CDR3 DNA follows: TGCGCCAGCAGCTTTATAGCGGGAGGGCCGTACGAGCAGTACTTC. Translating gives CASSFIAGGPYEQYF.

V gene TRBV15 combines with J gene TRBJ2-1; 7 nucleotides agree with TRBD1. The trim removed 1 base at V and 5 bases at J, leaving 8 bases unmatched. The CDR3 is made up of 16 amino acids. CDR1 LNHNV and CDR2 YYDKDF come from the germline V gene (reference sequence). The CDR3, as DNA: TGTGCCACCAGCAGAGGTACCCCGGGACAGAACAATGAGCAGTTCTTC. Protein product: CATSRGTPGQNNEQFF.

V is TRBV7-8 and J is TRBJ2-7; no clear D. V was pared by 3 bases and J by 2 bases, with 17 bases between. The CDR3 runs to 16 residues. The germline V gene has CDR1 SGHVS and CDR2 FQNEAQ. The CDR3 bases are TGTGCCAGCAGCTTTTATGGAAAAATAGTTGCCTACGAGCAGTACTTC. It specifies CASSFYGKIVAYEQYF. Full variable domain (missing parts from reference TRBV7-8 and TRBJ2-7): GAGVSQSPRYKVAKRGQDVALRCDPISGHVSLFWYQQALGQGPEFLTYFQNEAQLDKSGLPSDRFFAERPEGSVSTLKIQRTQQEDSAVYLCASSFYGKIVAYEQYFGPGTRLTVT.

The CDR3 loop reads CASSPVLGQGSYEQYF. The CDR3 bases are TGTGCCAGCAGTCCCGTCTTAGGACAGGGCTCCTACGAGCAGTACTTC. V and J are TRBV6-5 and TRBJ2-7, with TRBD1 identical over 8 bases. Per the germline V gene, CDR1 is MNHEY and CDR2 is SVGAGI. The CDR3 is made up of 16 amino acids. With V trimmed by 5 bases and J by 0 bases, 9 bases remained unmatched.

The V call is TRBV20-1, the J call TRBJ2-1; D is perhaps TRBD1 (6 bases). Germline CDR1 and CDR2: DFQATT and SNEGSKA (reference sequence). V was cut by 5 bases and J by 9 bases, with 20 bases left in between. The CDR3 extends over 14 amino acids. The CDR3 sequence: CSALAERTAGEQFF. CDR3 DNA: TGCAGTGCTCTCGCCGAGAGGACAGCTGGTGAGCAGTTCTTC.

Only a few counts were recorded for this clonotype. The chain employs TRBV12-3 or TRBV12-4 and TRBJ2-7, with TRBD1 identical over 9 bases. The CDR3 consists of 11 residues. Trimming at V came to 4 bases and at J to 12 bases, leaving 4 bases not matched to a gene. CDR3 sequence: CASSSRDRVYF. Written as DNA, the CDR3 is TGTGCCAGCAGTTCCCGGGACAGGGTGTACTTC.

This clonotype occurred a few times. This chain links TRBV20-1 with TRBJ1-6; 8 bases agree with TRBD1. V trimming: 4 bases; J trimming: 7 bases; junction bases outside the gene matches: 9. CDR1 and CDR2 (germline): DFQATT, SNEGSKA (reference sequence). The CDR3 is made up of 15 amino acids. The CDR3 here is CSAKNGQGGNSPLHF. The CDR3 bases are TGCAGTGCTAAAAATGGACAGGGAGGGAATTCACCCCTCCACTTT.

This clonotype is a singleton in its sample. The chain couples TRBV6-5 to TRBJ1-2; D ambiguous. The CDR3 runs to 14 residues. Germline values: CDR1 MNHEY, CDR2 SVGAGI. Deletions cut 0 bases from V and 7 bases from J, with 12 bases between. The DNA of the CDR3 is TGTGCCAGCAGTTACTCCACGGAGATGGCTGGCTACACCTTC. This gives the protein CASSYSTEMAGYTF.

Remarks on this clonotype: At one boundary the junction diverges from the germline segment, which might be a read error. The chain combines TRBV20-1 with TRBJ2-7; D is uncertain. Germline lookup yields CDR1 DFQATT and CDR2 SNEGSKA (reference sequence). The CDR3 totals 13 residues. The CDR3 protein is CSARPASSCEQYF. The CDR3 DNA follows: TGCAGTGCTAGGCCAGCGAGCTCCTGCGAGCAGTACTTC.

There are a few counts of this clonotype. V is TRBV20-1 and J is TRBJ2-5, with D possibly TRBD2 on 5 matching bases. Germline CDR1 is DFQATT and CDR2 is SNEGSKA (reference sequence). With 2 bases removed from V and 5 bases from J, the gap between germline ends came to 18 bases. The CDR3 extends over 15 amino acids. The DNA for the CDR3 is TGCAGTGCTAGATTTTTACTAGGAGTTGTTGAGACCCAGTACTTC. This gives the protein CSARFLLGVVETQYF.